This T cell receptor beta chain appears in the sequencing data of a study of T cells after yellow fever vaccination. Per the germline V gene, CDR1 is DFQATT and CDR2 is SNEGSKA (reference sequence). This CDR3 has 13 amino acids. V was cut by 3 bases and J by 5 bases, with 11 bases left in between. Synthesis of TCR cDNA relied on 5'RACE template switching, which attached a universal primer site and UMIs. TCRdb reprocessed the 5' RACE reads via MiXCR and lists one record per CDR3 protein. The repertoire holds under 400,000 distinct CDR3 sequences, with roughly 10% as singletons. For this clonotype: Its antigen remains unidentified.

General study results and limits: Abundant clonotypes from the bulk population could get into FACS-sorted repertoires as contaminants.

The TCR originated in a man between 18 and 29 years old who received the YFV17D yellow fever vaccine. This specimen was PBMCs, taken on the day of the first yellow fever vaccination. This sequence joins TRBV20-1 and TRBJ1-3; D gene ambiguous. CDR3 nucleotides: TGCAGTGCTAGGACGGGCGAACGAAACACCATATATTTT. Encoded protein: CSARTGERNTIYF.